This TCR beta chain was captured by sequencing in a study of blood T cell repertoires in COVID-19. Study background: Specimens from acute and convalescent COVID-19 originated in the United States, Italy and Spain. The analysed material was cDNA or gDNA that came from T cells, B-cell-depleted T cells, or PBMCs.

With V trimmed by 3 bases and J by 5 bases, 13 bases remained unmatched. The germline V gene has CDR1 SGHTS and CDR2 YDEGEE. The CDR3 length is 17 residues. Per the authors' pipeline: Amplifying reference gene primers gave estimates of nucleated cell counts. Profiling relied on immunoSEQ multiplex PCR, and the TCRdb table lists in-frame clones only, not all of them. The DNA gave D and trimming, while V, J and clone size come from that table. The profile shows roughly 140,000 clones, over 70% of them singletons. Specimen: peripheral blood. The J gene is TRBJ1-5, the V gene TRBV5-8; 8 nucleotides line up with TRBD1. This sequence originates from a man between 60 and 75 years old with acute or convalescent COVID-19. The CDR3 loop reads CASSSTGTGERDQPQHF. DNA of the CDR3: TGTGCCAGCAGCTCGACCGGGACAGGAGAACGGGATCAGCCCCAGCATTTT. Full variable domain (remainder filled in from reference TRBV5-8 and TRBJ1-5): EAGVTQSPTHLIKTRGQQATLRCSPISGHTSVYWYQQALGLGLQFLLWYDEGEERNRGNFPPRFSGRQFPNYSSELNVNALELEDSALYLCASSSTGTGERDQPQHFGDGTRLSIL.